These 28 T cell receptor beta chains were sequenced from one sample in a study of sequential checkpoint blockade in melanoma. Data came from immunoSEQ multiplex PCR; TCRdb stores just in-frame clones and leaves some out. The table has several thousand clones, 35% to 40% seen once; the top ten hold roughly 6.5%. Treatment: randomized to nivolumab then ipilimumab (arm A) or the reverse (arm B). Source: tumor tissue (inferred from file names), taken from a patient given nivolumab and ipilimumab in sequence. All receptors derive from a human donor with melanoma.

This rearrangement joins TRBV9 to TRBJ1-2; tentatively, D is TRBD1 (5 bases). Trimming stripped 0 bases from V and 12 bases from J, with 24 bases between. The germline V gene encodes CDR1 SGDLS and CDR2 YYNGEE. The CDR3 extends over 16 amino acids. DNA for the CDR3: TGTGCCAGCAGCGTAGATCCCGAAGCCCAGATAGGAGGGGACACCTTC. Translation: CASSVDPEAQIGGDTF.

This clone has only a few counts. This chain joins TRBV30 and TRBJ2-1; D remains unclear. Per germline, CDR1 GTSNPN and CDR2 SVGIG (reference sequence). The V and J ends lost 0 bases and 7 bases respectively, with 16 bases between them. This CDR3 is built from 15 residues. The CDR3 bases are TGTGCCTGGAGTGTATTACGTTCCTCGAGAAATGAGCAGTTCTTC. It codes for CAWSVLRSSRNEQFF.

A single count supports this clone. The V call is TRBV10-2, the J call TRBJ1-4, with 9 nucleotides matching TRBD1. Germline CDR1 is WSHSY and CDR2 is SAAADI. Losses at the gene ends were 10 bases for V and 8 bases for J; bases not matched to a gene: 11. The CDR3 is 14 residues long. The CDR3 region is CATAAWTGEEKLFF. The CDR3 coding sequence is TGCGCCACCGCTGCGTGGACAGGGGAGGAAAAACTGTTTTTT.

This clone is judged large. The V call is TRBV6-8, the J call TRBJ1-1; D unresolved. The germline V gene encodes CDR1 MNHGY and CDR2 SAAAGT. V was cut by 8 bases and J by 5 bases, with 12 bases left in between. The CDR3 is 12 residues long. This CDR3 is CASETRQTEAFF. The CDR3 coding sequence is TGTGCCAGCGAGACGAGGCAAACTGAAGCTTTCTTT.

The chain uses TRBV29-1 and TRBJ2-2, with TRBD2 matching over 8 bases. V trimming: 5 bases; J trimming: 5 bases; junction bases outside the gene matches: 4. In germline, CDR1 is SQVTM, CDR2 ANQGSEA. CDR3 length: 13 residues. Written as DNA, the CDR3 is TGCAGCGTTAATAGCGGGACTACCGGGGAGCTGTTTTTT. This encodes CSVNSGTTGELFF.

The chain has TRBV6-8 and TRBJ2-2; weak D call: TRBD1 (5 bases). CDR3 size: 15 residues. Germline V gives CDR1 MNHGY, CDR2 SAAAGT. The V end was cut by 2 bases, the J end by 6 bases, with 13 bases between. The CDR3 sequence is CASSYDRPSAGELFF. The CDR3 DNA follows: TGTGCCAGCAGTTACGACAGACCCTCTGCCGGGGAGCTGTTTTTT.

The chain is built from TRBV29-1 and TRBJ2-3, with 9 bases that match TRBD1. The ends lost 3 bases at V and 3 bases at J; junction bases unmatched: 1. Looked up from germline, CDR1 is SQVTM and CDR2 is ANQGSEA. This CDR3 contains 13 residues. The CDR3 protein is CSVDGQGTDTQYF. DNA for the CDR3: TGCAGCGTTGACGGACAGGGGACAGATACGCAGTATTTT.

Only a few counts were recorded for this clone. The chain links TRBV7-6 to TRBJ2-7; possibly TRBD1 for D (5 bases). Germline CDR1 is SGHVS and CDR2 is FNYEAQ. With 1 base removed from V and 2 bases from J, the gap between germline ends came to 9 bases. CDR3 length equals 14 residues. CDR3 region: CASSLVGQTYEQYF. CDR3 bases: TGTGCCAGCAGCTTAGTGGGGCAGACCTACGAGCAGTACTTC.

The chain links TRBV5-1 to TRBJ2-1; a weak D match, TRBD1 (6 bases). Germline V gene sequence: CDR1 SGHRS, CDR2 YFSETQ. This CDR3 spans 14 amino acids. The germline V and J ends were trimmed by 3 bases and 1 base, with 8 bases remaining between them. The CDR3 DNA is TGCGCCAGCAGCTGGGGGCCTTCCTACAATGAGCAGTTCTTC. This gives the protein CASSWGPSYNEQFF.

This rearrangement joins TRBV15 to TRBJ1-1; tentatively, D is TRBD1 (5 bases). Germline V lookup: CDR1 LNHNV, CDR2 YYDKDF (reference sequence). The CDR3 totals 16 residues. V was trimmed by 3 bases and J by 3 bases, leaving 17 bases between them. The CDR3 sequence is CATSRGLLLGDTEAFF. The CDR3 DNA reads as TGTGCCACCAGCAGGGGTCTCTTACTAGGGGACACTGAAGCTTTCTTT. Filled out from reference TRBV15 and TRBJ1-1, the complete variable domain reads DAMVIQNPRYQVTQFGKPVTLSCSQTLNHNVMYWYQQKSSQAPKLLFHYYDKDFNNEADTPDNFQSRRPNTSFCFLDIRSPGLGDTAMYLCATSRGLLLGDTEAFFGQGTRLTVV.

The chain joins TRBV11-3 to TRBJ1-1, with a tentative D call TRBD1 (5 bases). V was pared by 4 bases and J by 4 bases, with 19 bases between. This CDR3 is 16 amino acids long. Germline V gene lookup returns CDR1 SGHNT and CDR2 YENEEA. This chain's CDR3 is CASSWGGRGSTTEAFF. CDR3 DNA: TGTGCCAGCAGCTGGGGGGGAAGGGGATCGACCACTGAAGCTTTCTTT.

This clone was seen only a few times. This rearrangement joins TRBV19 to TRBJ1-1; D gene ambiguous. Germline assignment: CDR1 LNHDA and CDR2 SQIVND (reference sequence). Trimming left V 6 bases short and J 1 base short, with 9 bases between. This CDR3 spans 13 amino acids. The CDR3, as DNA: TGTGCCAGTAGACTGGAATCGAACACTGAAGCTTTCTTT. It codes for CASRLESNTEAFF.

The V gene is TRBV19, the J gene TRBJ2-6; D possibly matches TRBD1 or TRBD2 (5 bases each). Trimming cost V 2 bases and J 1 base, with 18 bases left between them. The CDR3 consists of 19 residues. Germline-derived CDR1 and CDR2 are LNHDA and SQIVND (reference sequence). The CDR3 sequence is CASSIRSPGTPSGANVLTF. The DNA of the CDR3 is TGTGCCAGTAGTATACGGTCCCCGGGGACCCCATCTGGGGCCAACGTCCTGACTTTC.

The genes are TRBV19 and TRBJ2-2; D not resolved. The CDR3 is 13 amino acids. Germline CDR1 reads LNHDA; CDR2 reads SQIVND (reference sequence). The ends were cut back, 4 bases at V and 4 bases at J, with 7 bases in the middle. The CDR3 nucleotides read TGTGCCAGTAGTACCCGGATCACCGGGGAGCTGTTTTTT. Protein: CASSTRITGELFF.

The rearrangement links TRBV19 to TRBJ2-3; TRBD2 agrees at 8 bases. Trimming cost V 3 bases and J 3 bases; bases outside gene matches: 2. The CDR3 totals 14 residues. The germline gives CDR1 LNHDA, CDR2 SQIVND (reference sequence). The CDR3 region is CASSMGGGTDTQYF. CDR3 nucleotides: TGTGCCAGTAGTATGGGCGGGGGGACAGATACGCAGTATTTT.

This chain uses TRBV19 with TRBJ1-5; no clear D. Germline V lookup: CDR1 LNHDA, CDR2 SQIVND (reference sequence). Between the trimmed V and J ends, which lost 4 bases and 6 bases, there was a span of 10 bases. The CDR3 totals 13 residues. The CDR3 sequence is CASSTLTSQPQHF. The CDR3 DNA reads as TGTGCCAGTAGTACCCTTACAAGTCAGCCCCAGCATTTT.

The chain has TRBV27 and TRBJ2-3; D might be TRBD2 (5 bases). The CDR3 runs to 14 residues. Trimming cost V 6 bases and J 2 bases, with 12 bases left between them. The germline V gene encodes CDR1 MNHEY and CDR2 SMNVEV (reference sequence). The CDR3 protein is CASRRNRDTDTQYF. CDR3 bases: TGTGCCAGCAGACGCAACCGGGACACAGATACGCAGTATTTT.

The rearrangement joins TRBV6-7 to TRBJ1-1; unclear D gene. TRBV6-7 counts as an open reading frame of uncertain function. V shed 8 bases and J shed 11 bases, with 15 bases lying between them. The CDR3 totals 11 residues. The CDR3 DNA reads TGTGCCAGCGCCGTGCTGGGAGGGGCTTTCTTT. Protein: CASAVLGGAFF.

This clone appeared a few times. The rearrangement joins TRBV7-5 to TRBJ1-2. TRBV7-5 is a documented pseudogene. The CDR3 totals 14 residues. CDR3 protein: CASSLAGAAYGYTF. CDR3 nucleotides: TGTGCCAGCAGCTTGGCGGGGGCCGCCTATGGCTACACCTTC.

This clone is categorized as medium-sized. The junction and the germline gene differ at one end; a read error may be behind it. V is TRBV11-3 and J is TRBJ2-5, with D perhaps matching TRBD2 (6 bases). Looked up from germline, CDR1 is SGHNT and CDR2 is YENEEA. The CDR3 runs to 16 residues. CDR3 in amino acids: CASSLGRTIQGETQYF. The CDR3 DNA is TGTGCTAGCAGCTTAGGAAGGACTATTCAAGGAGAGACCCAGTACTTC.

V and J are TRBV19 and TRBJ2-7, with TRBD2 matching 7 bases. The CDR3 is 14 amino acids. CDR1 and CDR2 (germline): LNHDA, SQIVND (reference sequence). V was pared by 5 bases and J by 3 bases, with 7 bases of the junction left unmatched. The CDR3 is CASSEIAGYYEQYF. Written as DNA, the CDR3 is TGTGCCAGTAGTGAGATAGCGGGCTACTACGAGCAGTACTTC. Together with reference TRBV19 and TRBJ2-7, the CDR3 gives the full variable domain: DGGITQSPKYLFRKEGQNVTLSCEQNLNHDAMYWYRQDPGQGLRLIYYSQIVNDFQKGDIAEGYSVSREKKESFPLTVTSAQKNPTAFYLCASSEIAGYYEQYFGPGTRLTVT.

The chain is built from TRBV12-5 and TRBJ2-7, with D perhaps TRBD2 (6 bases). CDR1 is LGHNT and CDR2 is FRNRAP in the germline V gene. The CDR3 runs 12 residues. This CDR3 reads CASGLRGREQYF. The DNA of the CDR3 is TGTGCCAGCGGGCTTAGGGGCCGGGAGCAGTACTTC.

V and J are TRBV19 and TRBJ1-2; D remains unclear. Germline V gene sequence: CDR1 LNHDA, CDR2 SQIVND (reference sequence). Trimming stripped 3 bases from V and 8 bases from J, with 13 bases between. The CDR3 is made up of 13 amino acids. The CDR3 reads CASSMSGKEGYTF. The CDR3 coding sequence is TGTGCCAGTAGTATGTCTGGGAAGGAGGGCTACACCTTC.

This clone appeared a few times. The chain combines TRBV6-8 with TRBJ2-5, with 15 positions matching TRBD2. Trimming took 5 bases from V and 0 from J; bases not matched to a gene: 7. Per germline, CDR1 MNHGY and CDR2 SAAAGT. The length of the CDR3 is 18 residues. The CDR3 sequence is CASSGGGLAGGNQETQYF. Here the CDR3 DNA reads TGTGCCAGCAGTGGGGGGGGACTAGCGGGAGGAAACCAAGAGACCCAGTACTTC.

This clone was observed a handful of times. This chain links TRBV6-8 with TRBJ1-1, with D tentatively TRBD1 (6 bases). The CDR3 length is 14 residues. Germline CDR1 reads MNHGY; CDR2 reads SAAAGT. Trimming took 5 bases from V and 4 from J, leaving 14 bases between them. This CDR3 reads CASSPAGAGTEAFF. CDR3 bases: TGTGCCAGCAGTCCCGCGGGGGCGGGCACTGAAGCTTTCTTT.

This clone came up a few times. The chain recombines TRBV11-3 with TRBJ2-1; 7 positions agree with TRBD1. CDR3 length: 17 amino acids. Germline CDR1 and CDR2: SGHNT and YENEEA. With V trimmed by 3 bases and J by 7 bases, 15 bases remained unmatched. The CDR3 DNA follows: TGTGCCAGCAGCTTCTCCGGGACAGAAGAGATGAAAAATGAGCAGTTCTTC. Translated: CASSFSGTEEMKNEQFF.

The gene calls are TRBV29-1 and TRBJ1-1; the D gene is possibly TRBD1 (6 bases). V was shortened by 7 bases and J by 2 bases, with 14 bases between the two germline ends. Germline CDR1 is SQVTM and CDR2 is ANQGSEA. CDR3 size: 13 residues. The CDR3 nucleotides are TGCAGCGGCAGAGGACAGATAAACACTGAAGCTTTCTTT. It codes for CSGRGQINTEAFF. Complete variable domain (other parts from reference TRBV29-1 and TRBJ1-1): SAVISQKPSRDICQRGTSLTIQCQVDSQVTMMFWYRQQPGQSLTLIATANQGSEATYESGFVIDKFPISRPNLTFSTLTVSNMSPEDSSIYLCSGRGQINTEAFFGQGTRLTVV.

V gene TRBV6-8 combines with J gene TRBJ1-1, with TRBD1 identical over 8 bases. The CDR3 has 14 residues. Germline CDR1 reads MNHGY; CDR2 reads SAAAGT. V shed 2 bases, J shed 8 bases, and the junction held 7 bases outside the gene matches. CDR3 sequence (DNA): TGTGCCAGCAGTTACCCCGATCGGACAGGGGAAGCTTTCTTT. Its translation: CASSYPDRTGEAFF.